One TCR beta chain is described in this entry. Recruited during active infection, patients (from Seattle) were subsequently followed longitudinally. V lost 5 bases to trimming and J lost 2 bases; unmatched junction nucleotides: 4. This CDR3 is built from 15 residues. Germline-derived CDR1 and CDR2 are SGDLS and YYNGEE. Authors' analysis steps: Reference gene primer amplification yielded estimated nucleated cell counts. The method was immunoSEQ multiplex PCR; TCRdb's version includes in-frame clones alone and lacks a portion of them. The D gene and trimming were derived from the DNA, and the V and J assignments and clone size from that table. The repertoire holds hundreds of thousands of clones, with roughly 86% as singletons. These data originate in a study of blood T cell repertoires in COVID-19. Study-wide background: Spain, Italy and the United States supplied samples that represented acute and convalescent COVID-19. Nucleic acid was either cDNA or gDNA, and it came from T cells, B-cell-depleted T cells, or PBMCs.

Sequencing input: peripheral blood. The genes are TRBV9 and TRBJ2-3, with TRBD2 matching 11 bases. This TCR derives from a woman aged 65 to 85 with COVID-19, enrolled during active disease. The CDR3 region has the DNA TGTGCCAGCAGTCGTAGCGGGGGGGCCACAGATACGCAGTATTTT. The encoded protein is CASSRSGGATDTQYF.